The 25 T cell receptor beta chains below all came from one sample that was sequenced in a study of tissue T cells after allogeneic stem cell transplantation. Data came from immunoSEQ multiplex PCR; TCRdb stores just in-frame clones and leaves some out. The table has under 3,500 clones, 64% seen once. This research-autopsy study prospectively enrolled adult allogeneic hematopoietic cell transplant recipients with steroid-refractory graft-versus-host disease. Material: jejunal tissue, obtained at autopsy. These TCRs come from a male patient at least 60 years old with steroid-refractory graft-versus-host disease after an allogeneic stem cell transplant. A share of the T cells may be of graft donor origin.

This clone was recorded only once. V is TRBV11-2 and J is TRBJ2-1; 11 nucleotides match TRBD2. The CDR3 loop spans 16 amino acids. From germline, CDR1 is SGHAT and CDR2 FQNNGV. With 5 bases clipped from V and 4 bases from J, the junction kept 7 bases outside the gene matches. The CDR3 here is CASSPRLAGIYNEQFF. CDR3 in DNA: TGTGCCAGCAGCCCGAGACTAGCGGGGATTTACAATGAGCAGTTCTTC.

The chain couples TRBV4-1 to TRBJ1-1, with TRBD1 as a possible D gene (5 bases). V lost 0 bases and J 1 base, leaving 18 bases between the germline ends. Germline V gene data show CDR1 as MGHRA and CDR2 as YSYEKL. The CDR3 has 18 residues. The CDR3 nucleotides are TGCGCCAGCAGCCAAGAGACTGGGGGACGGGTGAAGAACACTGAAGCTTTCTTT. It yields the protein CASSQETGGRVKNTEAFF.

This chain connects TRBV5-1 to TRBJ2-5; D unresolved. Looked up from germline, CDR1 is SGHRS and CDR2 is YFSETQ. The CDR3 length is 15 residues. V gave up 0 bases and J gave up 4 bases, with 13 bases separating them. The CDR3 nucleotides read TGCGCCAGCAGCTTGGCCGCCATTCTGGGAGAGACCCAGTACTTC. This codes for CASSLAAILGETQYF. Combining the CDR3 with reference TRBV5-1 and TRBJ2-5 gives the whole variable domain KAGVTQTPRYLIKTRGQQVTLSCSPISGHRSVSWYQQTPGQGLQFLFEYFSETQRNKGNFPGRFSGRQFSNSRSEMNVSTLELGDSALYLCASSLAAILGETQYFGPGTRLLVL.

This clone ranks as medium-sized. This chain joins TRBV29-1 and TRBJ2-7; 9 bases line up with TRBD1. V shed 5 bases and J 5 bases; nucleotides not matched to a gene: 7. The CDR3 contains 13 residues. Germline V gives CDR1 SQVTM, CDR2 ANQGSEA. The CDR3 region has the DNA TGCAGCGTTCCGGGACAGGGTAGAAACGAGCAGTACTTC. Amino acids: CSVPGQGRNEQYF.

This clone was detected once. This sequence joins TRBV11-2 and TRBJ2-1; no clear D gene. V was cut by 0 bases and J by 3 bases, with 18 bases left in between. The CDR3 sequence is 18 residues long. Germline CDR1 reads SGHAT; CDR2 reads FQNNGV. The CDR3, as DNA: TGTGCCAGCAGCTTAGATTCTATTAGCCGGGTTATCTACAATGAGCAGTTCTTC. It codes for CASSLDSISRVIYNEQFF.

The rearrangement links TRBV7-2 to TRBJ2-1; TRBD2 matches at 8 bases. Trimming took 8 bases from V and 5 from J; bases not matched to a gene: 8. Germline CDR1 reads SGHTA; CDR2 reads FQGNSA. CDR3 length: 14 amino acids. Here the CDR3 reads CASVRQRGHNEQFF. The CDR3 DNA reads as TGTGCCAGCGTCCGTCAGCGGGGGCACAATGAGCAGTTCTTC. The full variable domain, with the rest looked up from reference TRBV7-2 and TRBJ2-1, is GAGVSQSPSNKVTEKGKDVELRCDPISGHTALYWYRQSLGQGLEFLIYFQGNSAPDKSGLPSDRFSAERTGGSVSTLTIQRTQQEDSAVYLCASVRQRGHNEQFFGPGTRLTVL.

The chain joins TRBV24-1 to TRBJ2-3, with 8 bases identical to TRBD2. Germline V gene lookup returns CDR1 KGHDR and CDR2 SFDVKD. J was trimmed by 2 bases and V by 3 bases; bases with no gene match: 6. The CDR3 runs to 16 residues. This chain's CDR3 is CATSDPGGGNTDTQYF. In nucleotides, the CDR3 is TGTGCCACCAGTGATCCTGGCGGGGGGAACACAGATACGCAGTATTTT.

The chain links TRBV5-1 to TRBJ2-7; 7 nucleotides align to TRBD1. This CDR3 is 13 amino acids long. Germline V lookup: CDR1 SGHRS, CDR2 YFSETQ. V gave up 5 bases and J gave up 5 bases; unmatched junction bases: 7. The CDR3 bases are TGCGCCAGCAGTCAACAGGGGAGCGACGAGCAGTACTTC. Translating gives CASSQQGSDEQYF.

This chain joins TRBV9 and TRBJ2-5; 8 nucleotides align to TRBD1. This CDR3 comprises 14 residues. Germline V CDR1 and CDR2: SGDLS, YYNGEE. The V segment lost 0 bases and the J segment 5 bases; nucleotides outside the gene matches: 3. The DNA for the CDR3 is TGTGCCAGCAGCGTAGGTCCAGGGGGCGAGACCCAGTACTTC. This codes for CASSVGPGGETQYF. The full variable domain, its missing parts supplied by reference TRBV9 and TRBJ2-5, is DSGVTQTPKHLITATGQRVTLRCSPRSGDLSVYWYQQSLDQGLQFLIQYYNGEERAKGNILERFSAQQFPDLHSELNLSSLELGDSALYFCASSVGPGGETQYFGPGTRLLVL.

V and J are TRBV12-3 or TRBV12-4 and TRBJ2-4; tentative D call: TRBD1 (6 bases). V gave up 5 bases and J gave up 9 bases, with 14 bases separating them. The CDR3 consists of 13 residues. In DNA, the CDR3 is TGTGCCAGCAGTCTCAGGGGTGGTAGCATTCAGTACTTC. Its translation is CASSLRGGSIQYF.

The chain uses TRBV7-8 and TRBJ2-5; D is uncertain. CDR3 size: 12 residues. Germline CDR1 is SGHVS and CDR2 is FQNEAQ. Trimming pared 5 bases from V and 2 bases from J, leaving 6 bases between. The CDR3 bases are TGTGCCAGCAGCCAGCTGCAAGAGACCCAGTACTTC. Translating gives CASSQLQETQYF. Full variable domain (rest looked up from reference TRBV7-8 and TRBJ2-5): GAGVSQSPRYKVAKRGQDVALRCDPISGHVSLFWYQQALGQGPEFLTYFQNEAQLDKSGLPSDRFFAERPEGSVSTLKIQRTQQEDSAVYLCASSQLQETQYFGPGTRLLVL.

The rearrangement links TRBV3-1 (or the pseudogene TRBV3-2) to TRBJ1-2, with D unresolved. Germline CDR1 is LGHDT and CDR2 is YNNKEL (reference sequence). V was shortened by 1 base and J by 6 bases, with 12 bases between the two germline ends. The CDR3 is 14 amino acids. CDR3 DNA: TGTGCCAGCAGCCAAGGTGCGACGTCTAATGGCTACACCTTC. As protein: CASSQGATSNGYTF.

The chain is built from TRBV7-7 and TRBJ2-7; no reliable D call. Trimming removed 3 bases at V and 4 bases at J, with 10 bases between. This CDR3 has 13 amino acids. From germline, CDR1 is SSHAT and CDR2 FNYEAQ (reference sequence). The CDR3 here is CASSFGDEYEQYF. CDR3 bases: TGTGCCAGCAGCTTTGGCGACGAATACGAGCAGTACTTC.

The genes are TRBV9 and TRBJ1-6; 10 bases are shared with TRBD1. The CDR3 contains 15 residues. Germline trimming cut 4 bases from V and 7 bases from J; bases unmatched to any gene: 5. Germline V gene sequence: CDR1 SGDLS, CDR2 YYNGEE. Here the CDR3 DNA reads TGTGCCAGCAGCAAAGACAGGGGGCAAAATTCACCCCTCCACTTT. Translation gives CASSKDRGQNSPLHF.

The V and J genes are TRBV29-1 and TRBJ2-3; 10 positions agree with TRBD1. Trimming removed 7 bases from V and 4 bases from J; junction bases left unmatched: 8. The CDR3 is 14 residues long. Germline V gene data show CDR1 as SQVTM and CDR2 as ANQGSEA. The CDR3 spells CSDRGQGISDTQYF. The CDR3 nucleotides are TGCAGCGATCGGGGACAGGGGATATCAGATACGCAGTATTTT.

The chain has TRBV12-3 or TRBV12-4 and TRBJ2-7; TRBD2 matches 8 bases. J lost 5 bases, V lost 6 bases, and 3 bases had no gene match. CDR3 length: 12 residues. The chain's CDR3 is CASSRGGDEQYF. In nucleotides, the CDR3 is TGTGCCAGCAGCCGGGGGGGTGACGAGCAGTACTTC.

The chain recombines TRBV11-2 with TRBJ1-1; 7 bases align to TRBD1. Germline CDR1 is SGHAT and CDR2 is FQNNGV. The V gene end was trimmed by 6 bases and the J gene end by 5 bases; junction bases not matched to a gene: 12. The length of the CDR3 is 15 residues. The CDR3 bases are TGTGCCAGCAGAACCGAGACAGGGTTCGGAACTGAAGCTTTCTTT. Amino acids: CASRTETGFGTEAFF.

V is TRBV19 and J is TRBJ2-6; D gene uncertain. The germline V gene has CDR1 LNHDA and CDR2 SQIVND (reference sequence). The CDR3 totals 14 residues. Between the trimmed V and J ends, which lost 3 bases and 1 base, there was a span of 4 bases. Written as DNA, the CDR3 is TGTGCCAGTAGTATTATGTCTGGGGCCAACGTCCTGACTTTC. It yields the protein CASSIMSGANVLTF.

A single count supports this clone. V gene TRBV19 combines with J gene TRBJ2-2; either TRBD1 or TRBD2 may fit D (5 bases each). The CDR3 spans 14 residues. CDR1 and CDR2 from the germline V gene are LNHDA and SQIVND (reference sequence). The germline V and J ends were trimmed by 6 bases and 6 bases, with 14 bases remaining between them. The CDR3 loop is CASRLQARAGELFF. CDR3 nucleotide sequence: TGTGCCAGTAGGTTACAGGCGAGGGCCGGGGAGCTGTTTTTT.

The chain joins TRBV29-1 to TRBJ2-1; tentatively, D is TRBD1 or TRBD2 (6 bases each). CDR3 length equals 12 residues. Per the germline V gene, CDR1 is SQVTM and CDR2 is ANQGSEA. The germline V and J ends were trimmed by 7 bases and 9 bases, with 16 bases remaining between them. CDR3 in amino acids: CSAKEQGGEQFF. CDR3 coding DNA: TGCAGCGCCAAAGAACAGGGAGGTGAGCAGTTCTTC.

CDR3 DNA: TGTGCCAGCAGCCAACACGAGAGGGGGAACACTGAAGCTTTCTTT. Translation gives CASSQHERGNTEAFF. The rearrangement uses TRBV4-2 and TRBJ1-1; TRBD1 is a possible D gene (5 bases). CDR1 is LGHNA, CDR2 YNFKEQ, per germline. This CDR3 contains 15 residues. Trimming shortened V by 2 bases and J by 1 base, and 11 bases separated the two germline ends.

This clone came up a few times. The genes are TRBV6-5 and TRBJ1-2; D is uncertain. The CDR3 is 13 amino acids. The V gene lost 3 bases and the J gene lost 7 bases, with 12 bases spanning the gap. CDR1 and CDR2 from the germline V gene are MNHEY and SVGAGI. CDR3 in amino acids: CASSYGDSGGYTF. For the CDR3, the DNA is TGTGCCAGCAGTTATGGGGATTCGGGTGGCTACACCTTC.

Only a few counts were recorded for this clone. J is TRBJ2-3 and V is TRBV9; TRBD1 might be the D (5 bases). The CDR3 is 15 residues long. Deletions cut 0 bases from V and 0 bases from J, with 8 bases between. Looked up from germline, CDR1 is SGDLS and CDR2 is YYNGEE. The CDR3 loop reads CASSVAGHSTDTQYF. The CDR3 coding sequence is TGTGCCAGCAGCGTAGCCGGACATAGCACAGATACGCAGTATTTT. Together with reference TRBV9 and TRBJ2-3, the CDR3 gives the full variable domain: DSGVTQTPKHLITATGQRVTLRCSPRSGDLSVYWYQQSLDQGLQFLIQYYNGEERAKGNILERFSAQQFPDLHSELNLSSLELGDSALYFCASSVAGHSTDTQYFGPGTRLTVL.

The J gene is TRBJ2-3, the V gene TRBV29-1, with no clear D. Germline-derived CDR1 and CDR2 are SQVTM and ANQGSEA. The CDR3 contains 12 residues. Trimming left V 7 bases short and J 6 bases short, with 14 bases between. For the CDR3, the DNA is TGCAGCGCCTACCTCTCACCGGATACGCAGTATTTT. It yields the protein CSAYLSPDTQYF.

The rearrangement links TRBV6-5 to TRBJ2-3, with a possible D match to TRBD2 (6 bases). This CDR3 region has 13 residues. Germline loops: CDR1 MNHEY, CDR2 SVGAGI. Deletions cut 7 bases from V and 2 bases from J, with 10 bases between. The CDR3 spells CASKGTPTDTQYF. DNA of the CDR3: TGTGCCAGCAAGGGGACTCCCACAGATACGCAGTATTTT.